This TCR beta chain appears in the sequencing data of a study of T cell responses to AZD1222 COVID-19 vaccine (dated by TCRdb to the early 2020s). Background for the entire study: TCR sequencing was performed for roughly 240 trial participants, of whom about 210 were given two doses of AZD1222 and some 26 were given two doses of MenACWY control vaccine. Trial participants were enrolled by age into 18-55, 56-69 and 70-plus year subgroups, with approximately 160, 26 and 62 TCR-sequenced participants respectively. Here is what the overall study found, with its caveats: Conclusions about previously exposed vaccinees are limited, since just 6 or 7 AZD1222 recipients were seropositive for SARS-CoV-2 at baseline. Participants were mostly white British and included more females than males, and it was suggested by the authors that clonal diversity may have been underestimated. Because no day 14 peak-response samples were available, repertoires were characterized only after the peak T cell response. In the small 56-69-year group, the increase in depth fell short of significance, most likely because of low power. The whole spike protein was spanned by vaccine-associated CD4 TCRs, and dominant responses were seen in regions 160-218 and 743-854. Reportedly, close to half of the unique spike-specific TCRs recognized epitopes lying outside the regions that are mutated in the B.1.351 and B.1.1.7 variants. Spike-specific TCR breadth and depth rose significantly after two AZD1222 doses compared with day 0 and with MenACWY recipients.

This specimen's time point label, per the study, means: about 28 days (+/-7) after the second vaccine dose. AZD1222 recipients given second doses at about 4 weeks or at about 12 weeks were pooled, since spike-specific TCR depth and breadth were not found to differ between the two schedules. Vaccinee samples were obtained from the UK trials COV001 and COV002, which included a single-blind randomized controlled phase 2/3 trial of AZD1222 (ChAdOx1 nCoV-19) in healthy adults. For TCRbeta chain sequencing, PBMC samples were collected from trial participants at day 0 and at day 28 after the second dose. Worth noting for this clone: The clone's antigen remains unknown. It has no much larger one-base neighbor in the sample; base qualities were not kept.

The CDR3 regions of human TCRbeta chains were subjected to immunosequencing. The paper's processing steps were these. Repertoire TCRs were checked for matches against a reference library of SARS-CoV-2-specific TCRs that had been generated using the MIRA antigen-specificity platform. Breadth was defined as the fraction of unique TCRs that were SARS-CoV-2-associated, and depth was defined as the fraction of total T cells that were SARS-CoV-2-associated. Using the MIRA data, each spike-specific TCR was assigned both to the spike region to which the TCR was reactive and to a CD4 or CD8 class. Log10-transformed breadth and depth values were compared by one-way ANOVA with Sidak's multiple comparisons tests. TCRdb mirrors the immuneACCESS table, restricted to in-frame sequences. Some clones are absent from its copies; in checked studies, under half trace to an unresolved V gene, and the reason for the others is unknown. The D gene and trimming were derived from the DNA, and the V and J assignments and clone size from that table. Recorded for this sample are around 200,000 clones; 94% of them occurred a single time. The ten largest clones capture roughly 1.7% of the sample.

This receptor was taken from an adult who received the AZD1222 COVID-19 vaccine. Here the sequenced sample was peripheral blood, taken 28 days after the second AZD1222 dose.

The CDR3 loop reads CASSIDGQMNTEAFF. DNA sequence: TGTGCCAGTAGTATAGATGGACAGATGAACACTGAAGCTTTCTTT. The V and J genes are TRBV19 and TRBJ1-1, and the D gene may be TRBD1, 6 bases matching. Sequences LNHDA (CDR1) and SQIVND (CDR2) are obtained from the germline V gene (reference sequence). From the cysteine through the phenylalanine, the CDR3 covers 15 amino acids. The only DNA kept is the CDR3, 45 bases in frame from the first base. The V end loses 0 bases and the J end loses 0 bases, and a stretch of 8 bases separates them.